A selection of T cell receptor beta chains follows, all from one sample in a study of blood T cell repertoires in COVID-19. Profiling relied on immunoSEQ multiplex PCR, and the TCRdb table lists in-frame clones only, not all of them. This table has roughly 310,000 clones, approximately 90% appearing once. Material: peripheral blood. These receptors all stem from a woman between 50 and 59 years old with active or convalescent COVID-19. Both conserved end residues are part of each CDR3. A D gene is named only where the DNA matches it firmly. The size field is filled for only some rows; it gives once, few, many or a size class.

D	J	V	size	CDR3	DNA
TRBD2	TRBJ2-7	TRBV9	.	CASSGTSGSGNEQYF	TGTGCCAGCAGCGGGACTAGCGGGAGTGGGAACGAGCAGTACTTC
TRBD1	TRBJ2-6	TRBV2	.	CASKLTGTGANVLTF	TGTGCCAGCAAACTGACAGGGACTGGGGCCAACGTCCTGACTTTC
.	TRBJ2-3	TRBV19	.	CASSLRGSGSSTDTQYF	TGTGCCAGTAGCCTTAGGGGGTCCGGATCCTCCACAGATACGCAGTATTTT
TRBD2	TRBJ2-2	TRBV10-3	.	CAISESSGFTGELFF	TGTGCCATCAGTGAGTCTAGCGGGTTCACCGGGGAGCTGTTTTTT
.	TRBJ1-4	TRBV7-9	.	CASSLRQGSEKLFF	TGTGCCAGCAGCTTAAGGCAGGGGTCTGAAAAACTGTTTTTT
.	TRBJ2-6	TRBV19	.	CASTPVLGAKGANVLTF	TGTGCCAGTACACCCGTCCTAGGGGCGAAAGGGGCCAACGTCCTGACTTTC
.	TRBJ1-1	TRBV5-6	.	CASGTWRESEAFF	TGTGCCAGCGGGACCTGGAGGGAAAGCGAAGCTTTCTTT
TRBD1	TRBJ2-7	TRBV28	.	CASSLGDRGYEQYF	TGTGCCAGCAGTTTAGGGGACAGGGGGTACGAGCAGTACTTC
TRBD1	TRBJ1-1	TRBV5-8	.	CASSLFGTGHTEAFF	TGTGCCAGCAGCTTGTTTGGGACAGGACACACTGAAGCTTTCTTT
TRBD2	TRBJ2-2	TRBV19	.	CASSFLAGAVTGELFF	TGTGCCAGTAGTTTCCTAGCGGGAGCGGTCACCGGGGAGCTGTTTTTT
.	TRBJ1-3	TRBV30	once	CAWSSEYSGNTIYF	TGTGCCTGGAGTTCGGAGTACTCTGGAAACACCATATATTTT
.	TRBJ1-2	TRBV7-2	.	CASSPDPGVLKGYTF	TGTGCCAGCAGCCCCGACCCAGGGGTATTGAAAGGCTACACCTTC
.	TRBJ2-6	TRBV29-1	.	CSVHGTGQSGANVLTF	TGCAGCGTACACGGTACCGGACAGTCTGGGGCCAACGTCCTGACTTTC
TRBD2	TRBJ2-3	TRBV4-1	.	CASSPGGPDTQYF	TGCGCCAGCAGCCCGGGAGGGCCAGATACGCAGTATTTT
.	TRBJ2-7	TRBV5-8	.	CASSLSWGEPNEQYF	TGTGCCAGCAGCTTGTCGTGGGGGGAGCCCAACGAGCAGTACTTC
TRBD2	TRBJ2-1	TRBV6-5	.	CASSYGTSGSGEQFF	TGTGCCAGCAGTTATGGGACTAGCGGGAGCGGTGAGCAGTTCTTC